A selection of T cell receptor beta chains follows, all from one sample in a study of early T cells in non-severe SARS-CoV-2 infection. TCRdb re-derived calls from the 5' RACE reads in MiXCR, one entry per CDR3 protein. Seen here are fewer than 85,000 distinct CDR3 sequences, about 16% observed once, and the top ten hold about 12%. Sequencing was carried out using whole blood. These receptor sequences come from an adult who was a healthcare worker with PCR-confirmed SARS-CoV-2 infection or an uninfected control (not recorded which). CDR3s include the opening cysteine and the closing phenylalanine or tryptophan. D genes are given only for firm matches. Clone size appears in some rows only: once, few, many, or a class for an expanded clone.

TRBJ2-7,few,TRBV28,-,CASSLWGSDEQYF,TGTGCCAGCAGTTTATGGGGGTCCGACGAGCAGTACTTC
TRBJ1-1,-,TRBV6-5,-,CASSYERMNTEAFF,TGTGCCAGCAGTTACGAGAGAATGAACACTGAAGCTTTCTTT
TRBJ2-1,few,TRBV27,-,CASSLRPAYAYNEQFF,TGTGCCAGCAGTTTAAGGCCGGCGTATGCCTACAATGAGCAGTTCTTC
TRBJ2-2,few,TRBV7-8,TRBD1,CASTSTGGYAGELFF,TGTGCCAGCACCTCCACAGGGGGCTACGCCGGGGAGCTGTTTTTT
TRBJ2-7,-,TRBV9,-,CASSVGGDTLYEQYF,TGTGCCAGCAGCGTAGGAGGGGACACACTCTACGAGCAGTACTTC
TRBJ2-7,-,TRBV5-6,TRBD2,CASSYRLAGSYEQYF,TGTGCCAGCAGCTATCGCCTAGCGGGATCCTACGAGCAGTACTTC
TRBJ2-3,many,TRBV6-1,-,CASSLRKGLLATDTQYF,TGTGCCAGCAGTCTACGCAAGGGGTTGCTAGCCACAGATACGCAGTATTTT
TRBJ2-1,many,TRBV11-2,-,CASSQTNEQFF,TGTGCCAGCAGCCAGACCAATGAGCAGTTCTTC
TRBJ2-1,few,TRBV24-1,-,CATSDLDGGPGNEQFF,TGTGCCACCAGTGATCTGGACGGTGGTCCGGGGAATGAGCAGTTCTTC
TRBJ1-1,few,TRBV5-1,-,CASSLVGEVDTEAFF,TGCGCCAGCAGCTTGGTTGGGGAGGTAGACACTGAAGCTTTCTTT
TRBJ1-2,many,TRBV6-6,-,CASKQGIYGYTF,TGTGCCAGCAAGCAAGGAATCTATGGCTACACCTTC